Sequencing of this TCR beta chain was carried out in a study of blood T cell repertoires in COVID-19. Looking at the study overall: COVID-19 samples, acute and convalescent, were from the United States, Italy and Spain. T cells, B-cell-depleted T cells, or PBMCs provided the cDNA or gDNA that served as material.

Per the original methods: Using reference gene primer amplification, nucleated cell counts were estimated. Profiled with immunoSEQ multiplex PCR; TCRdb holds only in-frame clones, not every one. V and J calls and clone size are as listed in that table; D and trimming were resolved from the DNA. This table holds some 71,000 clones, roughly 86% found once. The CDR3 length is 15 residues. The germline CDR1 and CDR2 sequences are LGHDT and YNNKEL (reference sequence). The V and J ends lost 4 bases and 4 bases respectively, with 15 bases between them. The chain joins TRBV3-1 (or the pseudogene TRBV3-2) to TRBJ2-3, with D perhaps TRBD2 (5 bases). The clonotype was recovered from a woman between 65 and 79 years old with acute or convalescent COVID-19. The specimen was peripheral blood. The CDR3 spells CASSPKRNKADTQYF. CDR3 in DNA: TGTGCCAGCAGCCCGAAGCGGAACAAGGCAGATACGCAGTATTTT.